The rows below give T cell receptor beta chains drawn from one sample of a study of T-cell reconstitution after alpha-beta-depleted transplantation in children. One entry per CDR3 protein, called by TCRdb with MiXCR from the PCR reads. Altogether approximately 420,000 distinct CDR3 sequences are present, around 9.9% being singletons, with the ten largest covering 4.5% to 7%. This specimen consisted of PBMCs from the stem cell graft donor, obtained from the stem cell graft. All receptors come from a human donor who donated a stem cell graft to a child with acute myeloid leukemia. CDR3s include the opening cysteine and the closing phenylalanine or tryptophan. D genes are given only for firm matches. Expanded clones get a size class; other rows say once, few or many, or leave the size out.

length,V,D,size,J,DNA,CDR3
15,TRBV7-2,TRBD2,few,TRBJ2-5,TGTGCCAGCAACCCCCGGGGCGGGGGGTTGGGGACCCAGTACTTC,CASNPRGGGLGTQYF
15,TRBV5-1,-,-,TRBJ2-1,TGCGCCAGCAGCTCCGGGACCCTCACCAACAGTGAGCAGTTCTTC,CASSSGTLTNSEQFF
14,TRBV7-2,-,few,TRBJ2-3,TGTGCCAGCAGCTTAGTTGACAGGAGTGATACGCAGTATTTT,CASSLVDRSDTQYF
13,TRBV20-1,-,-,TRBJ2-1,TGCAGTTCAAAAGGGCCCTTCGGCAATGAGCAGTTCTTC,CSSKGPFGNEQFF
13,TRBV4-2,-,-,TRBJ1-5,TGTGCCAGCAGCCAAGATGGCCGGCAGCCCCAGCATTTT,CASSQDGRQPQHF
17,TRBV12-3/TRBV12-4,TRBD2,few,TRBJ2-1,TGTGCCAGCGGACTTTATAGGACTAGCGGGATATACAATGAGCAGTTCTTC,CASGLYRTSGIYNEQFF
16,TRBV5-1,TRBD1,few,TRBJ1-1,TGCGCCAGCAGCCCAACGGGACAGGGAAGGAACACTGAAGCTTTCTTT,CASSPTGQGRNTEAFF
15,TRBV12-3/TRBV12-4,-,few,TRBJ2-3,TGTGCCAGCAGTTTATGGCAGGCTGTTAAGCATACGCAGTATTTT,CASSLWQAVKHTQYF
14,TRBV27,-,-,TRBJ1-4,TGTGCCAGTACCCACGGAGGGGCGGGAGAAAAACTGTTTTTT,CASTHGGAGEKLFF
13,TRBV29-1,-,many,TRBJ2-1,TGCAGCGTTGGAGGCGGGACCCACAATGAGCAGTTCTTC,CSVGGGTHNEQFF
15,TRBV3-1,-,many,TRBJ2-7,TGTGCCAGCAGAACTAGGACCGAGCGCGCCTACGAGCAGTACTTC,CASRTRTERAYEQYF
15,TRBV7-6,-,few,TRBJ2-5,TGTGCCAGCACCGCCGGTGCGGGGTCCCAAGAGACCCAGTACTTC,CASTAGAGSQETQYF
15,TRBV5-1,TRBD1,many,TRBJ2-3,TGCGCCAGCAGCATCGGGACAGGGAACACAGATACGCAGTATTTT,CASSIGTGNTDTQYF
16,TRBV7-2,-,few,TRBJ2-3,TGTGCCAGCAGCTTAGATGGGGGGGCCACCGCAGATACGCAGTATTTT,CASSLDGGATADTQYF
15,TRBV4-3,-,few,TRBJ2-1,TGCGCCAGCAGCCAAGACGGGGTGGGGGTCAATGAGCAGTTCTTC,CASSQDGVGVNEQFF
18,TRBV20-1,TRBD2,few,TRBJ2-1,TGCAGTGCAAAGGGGGGGACTAGCGTTCCCCGTCCCTACAATGAGCAGTTCTTC,CSAKGGTSVPRPYNEQFF
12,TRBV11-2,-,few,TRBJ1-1,TGTGCCAGCAGCTACCTGGGGGCTGAAGCTTTCTTT,CASSYLGAEAFF
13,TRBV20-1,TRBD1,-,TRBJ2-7,TGCAGTGCTTTTCACGGACAGGCGGACGAGCAGTACTTC,CSAFHGQADEQYF
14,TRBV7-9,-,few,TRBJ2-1,TGTGCCAGCAGCGGGGCGGGGAGGCACAATGAGCAGTTCTTC,CASSGAGRHNEQFF
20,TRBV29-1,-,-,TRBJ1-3,TGCAGCGTTGAAGATGGGGGTTTGGCAGGGGAATCGAGGGCTGGAAACACCATATATTTT,CSVEDGGLAGESRAGNTIYF
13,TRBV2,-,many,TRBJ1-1,TGTGCCAGCAAGCGGAGCAGGAACACTGAAGCTTTCTTT,CASKRSRNTEAFF
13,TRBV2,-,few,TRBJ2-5,TGTGCCAGCAGCCTCCACCCACAAAGGGACCAGTACTTC,CASSLHPQRDQYF
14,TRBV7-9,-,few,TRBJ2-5,TGTGCCAGCAGCTCGGACAGCCAGAAGTGGACCCAGTACTTC,CASSSDSQKWTQYF
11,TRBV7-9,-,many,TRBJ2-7,TGTGCCAGCAGCGAAGGGGCCGAGCAGTACTTC,CASSEGAEQYF